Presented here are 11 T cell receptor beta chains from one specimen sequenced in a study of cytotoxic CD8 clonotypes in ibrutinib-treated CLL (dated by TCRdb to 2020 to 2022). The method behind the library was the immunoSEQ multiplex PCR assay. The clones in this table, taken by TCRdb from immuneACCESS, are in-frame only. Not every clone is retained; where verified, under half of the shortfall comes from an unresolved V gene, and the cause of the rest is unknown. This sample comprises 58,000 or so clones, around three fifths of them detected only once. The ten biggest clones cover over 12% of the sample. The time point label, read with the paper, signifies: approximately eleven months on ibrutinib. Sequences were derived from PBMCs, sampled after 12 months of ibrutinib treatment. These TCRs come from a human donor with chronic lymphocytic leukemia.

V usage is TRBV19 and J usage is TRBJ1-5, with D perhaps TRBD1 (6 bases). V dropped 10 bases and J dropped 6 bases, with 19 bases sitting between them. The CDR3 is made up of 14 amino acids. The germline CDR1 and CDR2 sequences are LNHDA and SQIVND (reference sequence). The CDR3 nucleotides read TGTGCCACCTCGTTGGGGGGGGCAGGTCAGCCCCAGCATTTT. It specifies CATSLGGAGQPQHF.

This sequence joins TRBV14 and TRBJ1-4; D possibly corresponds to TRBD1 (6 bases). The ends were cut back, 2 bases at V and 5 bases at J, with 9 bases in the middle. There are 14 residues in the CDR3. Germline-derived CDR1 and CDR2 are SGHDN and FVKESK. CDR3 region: CASSQQGLNEKLFF. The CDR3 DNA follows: TGTGCCAGCAGCCAACAGGGGCTCAATGAAAAACTGTTTTTT.

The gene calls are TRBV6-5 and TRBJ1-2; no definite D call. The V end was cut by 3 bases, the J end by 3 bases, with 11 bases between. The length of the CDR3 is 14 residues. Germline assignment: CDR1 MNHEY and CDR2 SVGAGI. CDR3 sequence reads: CASSYPPGDYGYTF. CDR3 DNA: TGTGCCAGCAGTTATCCCCCCGGGGACTATGGCTACACCTTC.

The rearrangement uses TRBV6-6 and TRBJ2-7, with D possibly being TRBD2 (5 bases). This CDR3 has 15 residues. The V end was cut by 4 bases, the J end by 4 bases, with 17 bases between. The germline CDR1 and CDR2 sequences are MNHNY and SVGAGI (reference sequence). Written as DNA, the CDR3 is TGTGCCAGCAGTTCCCTGTTCGGCGGCGGGTACGAGCAGTACTTC. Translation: CASSSLFGGGYEQYF.

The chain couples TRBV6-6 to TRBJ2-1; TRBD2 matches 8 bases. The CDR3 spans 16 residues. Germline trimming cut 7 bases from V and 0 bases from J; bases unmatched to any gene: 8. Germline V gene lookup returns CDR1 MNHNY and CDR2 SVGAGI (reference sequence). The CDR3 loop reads CASNSGRGSSYNEQFF. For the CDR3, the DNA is TGTGCCAGCAATTCCGGGAGGGGGAGCTCCTACAATGAGCAGTTCTTC.

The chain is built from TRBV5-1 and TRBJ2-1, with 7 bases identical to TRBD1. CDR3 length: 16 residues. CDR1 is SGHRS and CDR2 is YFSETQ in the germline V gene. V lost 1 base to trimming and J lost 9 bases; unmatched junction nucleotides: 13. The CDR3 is CASSLFPGTADGEQFF. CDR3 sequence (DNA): TGCGCCAGCAGCTTGTTCCCCGGGACAGCGGACGGTGAGCAGTTCTTC.

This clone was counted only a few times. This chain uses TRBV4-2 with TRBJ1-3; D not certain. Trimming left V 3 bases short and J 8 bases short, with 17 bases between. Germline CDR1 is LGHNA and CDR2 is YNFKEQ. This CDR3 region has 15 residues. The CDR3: CASSQVPSSGDTIYF. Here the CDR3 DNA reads TGTGCCAGCAGCCAGGTCCCATCCTCCGGGGACACCATATATTTT.

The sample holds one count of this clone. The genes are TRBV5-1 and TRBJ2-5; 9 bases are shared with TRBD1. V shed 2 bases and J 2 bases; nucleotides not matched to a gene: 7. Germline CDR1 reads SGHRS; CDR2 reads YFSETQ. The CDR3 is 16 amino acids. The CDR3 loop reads CASSFPGTGSQETQYF. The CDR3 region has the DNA TGCGCCAGCAGCTTTCCCGGGACAGGGTCTCAAGAGACCCAGTACTTC.

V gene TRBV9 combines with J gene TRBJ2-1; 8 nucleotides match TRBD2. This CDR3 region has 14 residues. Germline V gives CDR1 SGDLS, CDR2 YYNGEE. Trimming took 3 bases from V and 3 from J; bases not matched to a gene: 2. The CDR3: CASSAGGVYNEQFF. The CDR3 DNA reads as TGTGCCAGCAGCGCCGGGGGGGTCTACAATGAGCAGTTCTTC.

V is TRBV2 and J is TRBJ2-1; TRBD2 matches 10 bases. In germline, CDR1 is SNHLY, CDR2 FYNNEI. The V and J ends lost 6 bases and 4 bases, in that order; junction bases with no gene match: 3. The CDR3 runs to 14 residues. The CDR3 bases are TGTGCCAGCAGGCCTAGCGGGAGTTACAATGAGCAGTTCTTC. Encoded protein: CASRPSGSYNEQFF.

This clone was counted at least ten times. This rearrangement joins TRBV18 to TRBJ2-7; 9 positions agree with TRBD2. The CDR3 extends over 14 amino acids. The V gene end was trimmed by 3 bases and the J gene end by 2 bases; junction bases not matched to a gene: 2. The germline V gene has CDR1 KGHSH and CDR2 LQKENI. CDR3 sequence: CASSPWTSAYEQYF. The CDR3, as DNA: TGTGCCAGCTCACCGTGGACTAGCGCCTACGAGCAGTACTTC.